This TCR beta chain stems from a study of OX40 agonist ivuxolimab in advanced cancers. About the study: Averaging 60 years in age, with a range of roughly 20 to 80, the cohort was around 85% male.

Looked up from germline, CDR1 is SGHRS and CDR2 is YFSETQ. The ends lost 4 bases at V and 1 base at J; junction bases unmatched: 2. This CDR3 has 14 residues. In its sample, this clone was seen once. The repertoire was sequenced with immunoSEQ multiplex PCR; TCRdb's copy has only in-frame clones and lacks some. The sample holds tens of thousands of clones, roughly 84% seen once. The starting material was CD4+ or CD8+ T cells sorted from blood, obtained in a trial of the OX40 agonist ivuxolimab. The chain couples TRBV5-1 to TRBJ2-4; 7 bases are shared with TRBD1. The sequence derives from an adult with an advanced solid tumor such as melanoma, head and neck, liver or kidney cancer. The CDR3 region has the DNA TGCGCCAGCAGCCCCAGGGGGGCCAAAAACATTCAGTACTTC. Translation: CASSPRGAKNIQYF.